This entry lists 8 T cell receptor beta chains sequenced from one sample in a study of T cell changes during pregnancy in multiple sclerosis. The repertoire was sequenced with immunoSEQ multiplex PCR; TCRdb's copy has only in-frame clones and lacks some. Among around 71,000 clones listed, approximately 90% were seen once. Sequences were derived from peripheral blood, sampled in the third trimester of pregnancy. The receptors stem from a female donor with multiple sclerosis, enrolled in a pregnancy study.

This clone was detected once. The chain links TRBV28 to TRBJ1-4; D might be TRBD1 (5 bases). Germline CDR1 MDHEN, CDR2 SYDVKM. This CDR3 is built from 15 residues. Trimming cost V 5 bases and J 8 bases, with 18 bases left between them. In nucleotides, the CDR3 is TGTGCCAGCAGTCCGCCGTCGACAGCTATAGAAAAACTGTTTTTT. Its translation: CASSPPSTAIEKLFF.

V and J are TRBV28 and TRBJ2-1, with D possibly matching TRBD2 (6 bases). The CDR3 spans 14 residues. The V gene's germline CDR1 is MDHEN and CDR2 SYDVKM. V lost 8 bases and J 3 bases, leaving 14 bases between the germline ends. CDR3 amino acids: CASRASVFYNEQFF. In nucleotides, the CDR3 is TGTGCCAGCCGGGCTAGCGTATTCTACAATGAGCAGTTCTTC.

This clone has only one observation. The CDR3 DNA reads as TGTGCCAGTTTTCCAGGGGACGCGAACACCGGGGAGCTGTTTTTT. The encoded protein is CASFPGDANTGELFF. This chain connects TRBV19 to TRBJ2-2; maybe TRBD1 (6 bases). Trimming took 8 bases from V and 0 from J, leaving 13 bases between them. The CDR3 has 15 residues. Germline CDR1 reads LNHDA; CDR2 reads SQIVND (reference sequence).

In nucleotides, the CDR3 is TGTGCCAGCAGGACAGAGTTTGAAGCTTTCTTT. Protein sequence: CASRTEFEAFF. This sequence joins TRBV6-1 and TRBJ1-1; D is perhaps TRBD1 (5 bases). The CDR3 is 11 amino acids. The V end lost 6 bases, the J end lost 7 bases, and 9 bases lay between the germline ends. Germline values: CDR1 MNHNS, CDR2 SASEGT.

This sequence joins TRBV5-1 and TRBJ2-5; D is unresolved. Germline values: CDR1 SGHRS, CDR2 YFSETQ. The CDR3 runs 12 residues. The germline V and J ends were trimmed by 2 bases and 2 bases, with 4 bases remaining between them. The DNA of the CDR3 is TGCGCCAGCAGCTTATCACAAGAGACCCAGTACTTC. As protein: CASSLSQETQYF.

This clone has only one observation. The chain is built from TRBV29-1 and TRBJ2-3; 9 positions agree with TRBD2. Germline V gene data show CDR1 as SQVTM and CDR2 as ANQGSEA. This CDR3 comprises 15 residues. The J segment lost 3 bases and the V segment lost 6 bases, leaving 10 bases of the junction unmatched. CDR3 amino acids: CSVVRAGGPTDTQYF. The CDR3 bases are TGCAGCGTGGTCCGGGCGGGAGGGCCAACAGATACGCAGTATTTT.

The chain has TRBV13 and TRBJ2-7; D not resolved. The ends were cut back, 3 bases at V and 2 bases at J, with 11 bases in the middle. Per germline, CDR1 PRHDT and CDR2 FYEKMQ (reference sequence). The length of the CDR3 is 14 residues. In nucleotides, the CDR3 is TGTGCCAGCAGCTTCTCTCCAGGAACCTACGAGCAGTACTTC. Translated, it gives CASSFSPGTYEQYF.

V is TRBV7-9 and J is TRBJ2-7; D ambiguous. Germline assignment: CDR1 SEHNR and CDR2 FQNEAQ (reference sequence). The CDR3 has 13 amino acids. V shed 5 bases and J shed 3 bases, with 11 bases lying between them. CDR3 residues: CASSPGYVYEQYF. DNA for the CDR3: TGTGCCAGCAGCCCCGGGTATGTCTACGAGCAGTACTTC.